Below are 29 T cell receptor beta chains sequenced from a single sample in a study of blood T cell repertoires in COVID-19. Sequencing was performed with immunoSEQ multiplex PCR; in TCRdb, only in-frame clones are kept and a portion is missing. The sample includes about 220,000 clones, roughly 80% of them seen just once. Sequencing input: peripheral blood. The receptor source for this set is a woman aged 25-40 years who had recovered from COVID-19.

The CDR3 region has the DNA TGTGCCAGCAGCCAAGATTACGCGGGCCCTCAAGAGACCCAGTACTTC. This encodes CASSQDYAGPQETQYF. The chain links TRBV3-1 (or the pseudogene TRBV3-2) to TRBJ2-5; TRBD2 is a possible D gene (5 bases). Per germline, CDR1 LGHDT and CDR2 YNNKEL (reference sequence). V was cut by 0 bases and J by 2 bases, with 13 bases left in between. The CDR3 totals 16 residues.

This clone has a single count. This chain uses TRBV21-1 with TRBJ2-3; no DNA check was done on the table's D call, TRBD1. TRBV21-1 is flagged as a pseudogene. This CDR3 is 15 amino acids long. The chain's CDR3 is CASSGQGPSTDTQYF. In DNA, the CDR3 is TGTGCCAGCAGCGGACAGGGACCGAGCACAGATACGCAGTATTTT.

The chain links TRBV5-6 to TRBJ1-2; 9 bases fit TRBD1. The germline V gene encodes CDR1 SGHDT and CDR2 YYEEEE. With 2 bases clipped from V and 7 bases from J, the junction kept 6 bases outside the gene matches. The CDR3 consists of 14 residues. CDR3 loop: CASSLLQGAPGYTF. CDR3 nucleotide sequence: TGTGCCAGCAGCTTATTACAGGGGGCGCCTGGCTACACCTTC.

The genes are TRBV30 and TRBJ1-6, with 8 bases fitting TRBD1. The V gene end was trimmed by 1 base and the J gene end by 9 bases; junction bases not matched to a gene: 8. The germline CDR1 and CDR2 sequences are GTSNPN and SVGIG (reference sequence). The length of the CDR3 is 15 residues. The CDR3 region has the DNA TGTGCCTGGAGTGGACCAGGGACAGGCGCTTCACCCCTCCACTTT. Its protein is CAWSGPGTGASPLHF.

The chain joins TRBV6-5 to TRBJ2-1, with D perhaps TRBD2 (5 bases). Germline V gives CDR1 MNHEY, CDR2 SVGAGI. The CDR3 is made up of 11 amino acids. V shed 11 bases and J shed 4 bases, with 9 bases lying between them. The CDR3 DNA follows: TGTGCCCGAAGAGGGTACAATGAGCAGTTCTTC. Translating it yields CARRGYNEQFF.

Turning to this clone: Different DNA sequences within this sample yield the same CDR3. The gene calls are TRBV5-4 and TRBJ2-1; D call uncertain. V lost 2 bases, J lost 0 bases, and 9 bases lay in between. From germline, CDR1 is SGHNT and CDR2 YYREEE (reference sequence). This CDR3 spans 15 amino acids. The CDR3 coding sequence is TGTGCCAGCAGCTTAGGTGGCGGCTCCTACAATGAGCAGTTCTTC. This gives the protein CASSLGGGSYNEQFF.

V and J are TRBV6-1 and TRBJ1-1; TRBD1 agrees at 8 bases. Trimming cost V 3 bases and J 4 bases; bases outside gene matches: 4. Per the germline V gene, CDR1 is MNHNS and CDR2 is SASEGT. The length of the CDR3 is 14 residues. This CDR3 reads CASSDRGRGTEAFF. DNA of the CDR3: TGTGCCAGCAGTGACAGGGGGCGCGGCACTGAAGCTTTCTTT.

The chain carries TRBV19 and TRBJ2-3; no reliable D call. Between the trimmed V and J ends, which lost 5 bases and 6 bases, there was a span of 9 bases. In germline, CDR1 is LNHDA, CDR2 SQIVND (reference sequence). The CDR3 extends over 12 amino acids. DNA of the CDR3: TGTGCCAGTAGTTCCCCCGGGGATACGCAGTATTTT. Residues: CASSSPGDTQYF.

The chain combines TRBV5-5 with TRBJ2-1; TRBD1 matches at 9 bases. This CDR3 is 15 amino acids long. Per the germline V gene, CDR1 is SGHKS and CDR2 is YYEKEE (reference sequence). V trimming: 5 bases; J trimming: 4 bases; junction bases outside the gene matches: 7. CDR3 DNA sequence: TGTGCCAGCAGGCAAACCGGGACAGGGTACAATGAGCAGTTCTTC. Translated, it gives CASRQTGTGYNEQFF.

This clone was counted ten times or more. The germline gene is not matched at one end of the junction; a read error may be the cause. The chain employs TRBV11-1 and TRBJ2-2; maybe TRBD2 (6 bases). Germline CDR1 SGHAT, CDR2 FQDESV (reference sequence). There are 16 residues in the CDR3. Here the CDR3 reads CASSLGGRTYTGELFF. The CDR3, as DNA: TGTGCCAGCAGTTTAGGAGGGCGTACGTACACCGGGGAGCTGTTTTTT.

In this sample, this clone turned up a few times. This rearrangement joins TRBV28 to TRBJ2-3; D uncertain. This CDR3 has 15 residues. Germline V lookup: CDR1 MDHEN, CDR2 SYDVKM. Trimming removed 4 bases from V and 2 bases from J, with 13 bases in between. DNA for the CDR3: TGTGCCAGCAGTTCTCCTCCTTCTCTCACAGATACGCAGTATTTT. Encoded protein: CASSSPPSLTDTQYF.

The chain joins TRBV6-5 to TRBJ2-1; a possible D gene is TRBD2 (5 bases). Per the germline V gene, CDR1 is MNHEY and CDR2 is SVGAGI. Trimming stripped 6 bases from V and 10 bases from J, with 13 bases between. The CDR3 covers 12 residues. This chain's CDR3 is CASRNRRGEQFF. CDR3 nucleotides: TGTGCCAGCAGAAATAGACGGGGAGAGCAGTTCTTC.

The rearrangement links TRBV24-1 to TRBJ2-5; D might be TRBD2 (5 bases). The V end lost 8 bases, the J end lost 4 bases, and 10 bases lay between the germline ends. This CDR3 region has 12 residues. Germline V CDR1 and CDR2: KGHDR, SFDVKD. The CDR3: CATKSEGETQYF. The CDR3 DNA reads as TGTGCCACCAAGTCCGAGGGAGAGACCCAGTACTTC.

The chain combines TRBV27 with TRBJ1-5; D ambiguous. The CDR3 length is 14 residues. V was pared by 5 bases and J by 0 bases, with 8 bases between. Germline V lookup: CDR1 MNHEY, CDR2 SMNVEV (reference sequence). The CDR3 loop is CASSPFSSNQPQHF. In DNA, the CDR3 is TGTGCCAGCAGTCCATTTTCTAGCAATCAGCCCCAGCATTTT.

The DNA for the CDR3 is TGTGCCAGCACCTCAGCGGGACTGTACAATGAGCAGTTCTTC. Translating gives CASTSAGLYNEQFF. V usage is TRBV7-9 and J usage is TRBJ2-1; 7 positions agree with TRBD2. Germline CDR1 and CDR2: SEHNR and FQNEAQ (reference sequence). The CDR3 spans 14 residues. V shed 7 bases, J shed 4 bases, and the junction held 7 bases outside the gene matches.

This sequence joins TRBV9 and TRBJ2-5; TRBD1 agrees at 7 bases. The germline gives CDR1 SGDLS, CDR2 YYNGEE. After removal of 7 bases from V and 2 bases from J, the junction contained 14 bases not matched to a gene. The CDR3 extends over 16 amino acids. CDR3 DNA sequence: TGTGCCAGCGGTACAGGGGAGTCCTTCCTTCAAGAGACCCAGTACTTC. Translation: CASGTGESFLQETQYF.

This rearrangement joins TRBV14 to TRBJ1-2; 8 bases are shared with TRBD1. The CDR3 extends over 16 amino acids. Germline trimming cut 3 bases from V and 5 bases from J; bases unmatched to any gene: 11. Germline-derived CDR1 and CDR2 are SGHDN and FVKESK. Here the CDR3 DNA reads TGTGCCAGCAGCCATTACCGACAGGGGAAGCTTTATGGCTACACCTTC. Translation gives CASSHYRQGKLYGYTF.

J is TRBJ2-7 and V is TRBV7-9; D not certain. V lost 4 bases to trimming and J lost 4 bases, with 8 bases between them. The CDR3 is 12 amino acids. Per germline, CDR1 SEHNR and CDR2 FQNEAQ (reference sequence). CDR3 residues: CASSSWAYEQYF. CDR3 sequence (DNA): TGTGCCAGCAGCTCTTGGGCTTACGAGCAGTACTTC.

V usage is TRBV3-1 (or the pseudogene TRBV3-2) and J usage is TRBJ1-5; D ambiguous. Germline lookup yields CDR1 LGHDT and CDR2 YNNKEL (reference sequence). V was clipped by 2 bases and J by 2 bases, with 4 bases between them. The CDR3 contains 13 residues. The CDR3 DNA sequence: TGTGCCAGCAGCCAAATCGGCAATCAGCCCCAGCATTTT. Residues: CASSQIGNQPQHF.

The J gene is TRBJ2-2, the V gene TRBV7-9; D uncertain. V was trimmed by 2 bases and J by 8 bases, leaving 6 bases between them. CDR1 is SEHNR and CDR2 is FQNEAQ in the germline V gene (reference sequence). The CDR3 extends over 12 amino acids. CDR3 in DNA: TGTGCCAGCAGCTTAAGTGCGGGGGAGCTGTTTTTT. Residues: CASSLSAGELFF.

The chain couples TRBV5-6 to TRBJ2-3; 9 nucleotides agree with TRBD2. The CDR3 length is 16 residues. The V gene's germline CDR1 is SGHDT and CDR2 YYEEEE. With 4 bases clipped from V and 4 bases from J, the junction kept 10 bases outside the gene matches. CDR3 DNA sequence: TGTGCCAGCAGCGCCGACTCTAGCGGGGTCGCAGATACGCAGTATTTT. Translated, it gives CASSADSSGVADTQYF.

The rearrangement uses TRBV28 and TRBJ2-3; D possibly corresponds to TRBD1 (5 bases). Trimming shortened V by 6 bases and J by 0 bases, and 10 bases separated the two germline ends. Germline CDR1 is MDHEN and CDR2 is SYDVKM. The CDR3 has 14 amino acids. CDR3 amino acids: CASRLQGSTDTQYF. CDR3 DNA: TGTGCCAGCAGGCTCCAGGGTAGCACAGATACGCAGTATTTT.

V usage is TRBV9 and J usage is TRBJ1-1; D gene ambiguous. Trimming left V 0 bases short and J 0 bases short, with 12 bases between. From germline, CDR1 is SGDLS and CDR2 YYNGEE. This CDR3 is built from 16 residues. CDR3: CASSVDGGFMNTEAFF. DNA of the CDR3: TGTGCCAGCAGCGTAGATGGCGGCTTCATGAACACTGAAGCTTTCTTT. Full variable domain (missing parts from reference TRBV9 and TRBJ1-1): DSGVTQTPKHLITATGQRVTLRCSPRSGDLSVYWYQQSLDQGLQFLIQYYNGEERAKGNILERFSAQQFPDLHSELNLSSLELGDSALYFCASSVDGGFMNTEAFFGQGTRLTVV.

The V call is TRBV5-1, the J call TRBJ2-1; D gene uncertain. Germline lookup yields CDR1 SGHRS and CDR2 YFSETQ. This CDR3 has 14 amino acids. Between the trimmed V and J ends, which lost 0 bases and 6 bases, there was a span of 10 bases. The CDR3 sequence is CASSLATVRNEQFF. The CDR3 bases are TGCGCCAGCAGCTTGGCAACTGTGCGCAATGAGCAGTTCTTC. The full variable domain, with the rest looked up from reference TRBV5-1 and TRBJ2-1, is KAGVTQTPRYLIKTRGQQVTLSCSPISGHRSVSWYQQTPGQGLQFLFEYFSETQRNKGNFPGRFSGRQFSNSRSEMNVSTLELGDSALYLCASSLATVRNEQFFGPGTRLTVL.

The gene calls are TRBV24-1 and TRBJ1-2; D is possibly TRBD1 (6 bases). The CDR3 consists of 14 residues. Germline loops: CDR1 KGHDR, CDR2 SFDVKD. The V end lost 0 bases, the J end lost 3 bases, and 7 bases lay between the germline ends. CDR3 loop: CATSDLEGDYGYTF. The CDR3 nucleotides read TGTGCCACCAGTGATTTGGAGGGGGACTATGGCTACACCTTC.

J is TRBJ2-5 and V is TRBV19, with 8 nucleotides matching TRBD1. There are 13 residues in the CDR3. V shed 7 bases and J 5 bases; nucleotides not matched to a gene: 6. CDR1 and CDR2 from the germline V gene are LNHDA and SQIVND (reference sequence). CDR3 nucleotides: TGTGCCAGTACCAGGGACAGGCGGGAGACCCAGTACTTC. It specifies CASTRDRRETQYF.

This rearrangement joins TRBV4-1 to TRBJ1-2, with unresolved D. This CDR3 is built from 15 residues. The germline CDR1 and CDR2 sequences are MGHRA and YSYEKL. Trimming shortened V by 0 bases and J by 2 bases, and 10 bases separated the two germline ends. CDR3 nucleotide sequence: TGCGCCAGCAGCCAAGAGTCAGGTGTGAACTATGGCTACACCTTC. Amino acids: CASSQESGVNYGYTF.

CDR3 residues: CASSISAGYSGNTIYF. The CDR3 nucleotides are TGTGCCAGTAGTATATCCGCAGGTTACTCTGGAAACACCATATATTTT. V and J are TRBV19 and TRBJ1-3; D gene ambiguous. V was trimmed by 2 bases and J by 0 bases, leaving 11 bases between them. The CDR3 covers 16 residues. Germline loops: CDR1 LNHDA, CDR2 SQIVND (reference sequence).

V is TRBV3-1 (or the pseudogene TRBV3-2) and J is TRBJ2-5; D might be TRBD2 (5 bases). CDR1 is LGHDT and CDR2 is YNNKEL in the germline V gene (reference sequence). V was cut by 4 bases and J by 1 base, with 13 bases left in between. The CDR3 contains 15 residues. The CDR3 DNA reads TGTGCCAGCAGCCCCGGACGGAGGTTCCAAGAGACCCAGTACTTC. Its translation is CASSPGRRFQETQYF.